Presented here are 23 T cell receptor beta chains from one specimen sequenced in a study of T cell responses to AZD1222 COVID-19 vaccine (dated by TCRdb to about 2021). The library was prepared using the immunoSEQ multiplex PCR assay. Imported from immuneACCESS, the table was reduced by TCRdb to in-frame sequences with V and J called. These copies leave out some clones; in studies compared against another copy, an unresolved V gene accounts for under half, and the cause of the remainder is not known. This sample comprises more than 100,000 clones, more than 85% of them detected only once. The biggest ten clones account for approximately 2% of the sample. This specimen's time point label, interpreted: about 28 days (+/-7) after the second vaccine dose. The sample in question was peripheral blood, obtained 28 days after the second AZD1222 dose. The receptors were sampled from an adult who received the AZD1222 COVID-19 vaccine.

This clone was seen a single time. This chain connects TRBV18 to TRBJ1-6; 9 bases line up with TRBD1. Germline V gene data show CDR1 as KGHSH and CDR2 as LQKENI. Trimming at V came to 1 base and at J to 7 bases, leaving 2 bases not matched to a gene. The CDR3 loop spans 15 amino acids. CDR3 amino acids: CASSPQDRGNSPLHF. The CDR3 DNA reads TGTGCCAGCTCACCACAAGACAGGGGGAATTCACCCCTCCACTTT.

The CDR3 DNA is TGTGCCAGTAGTAATAGTGGACAGGGGGCGAGCAATCAGCCCCAGCATTTT. Translating it yields CASSNSGQGASNQPQHF. The rearrangement uses TRBV19 and TRBJ1-5; the match to TRBD1 covers 11 bases. The CDR3 covers 17 residues. J gave up 1 base and V 4 bases, and 6 bases lay outside the gene matches. Germline CDR1 is LNHDA and CDR2 is SQIVND (reference sequence).

The chain carries TRBV11-2 and TRBJ2-7; 7 nucleotides align to TRBD2. This CDR3 has 16 residues. From germline, CDR1 is SGHAT and CDR2 FQNNGV. Germline trimming cut 5 bases from V and 3 bases from J; bases unmatched to any gene: 13. The CDR3 region has the DNA TGTGCCAGCAGCACGGGGGGTCGGCCGGGAGGCTACGAGCAGTACGTC. It encodes CASSTGGRPGGYEQYV.

This clone was observed once. The rearrangement uses TRBV3-1 (or the pseudogene TRBV3-2) and TRBJ1-5; TRBD1 matches at 9 bases. Germline lookup yields CDR1 LGHDT and CDR2 YNNKEL (reference sequence). With V trimmed by 0 bases and J by 7 bases, 7 bases remained unmatched. The CDR3 covers 16 residues. This CDR3 is CASSQDGKGQGQPQHF. The CDR3 bases are TGTGCCAGCAGCCAAGATGGGAAAGGACAGGGGCAGCCCCAGCATTTT.

This sequence joins TRBV5-4 and TRBJ2-5; D might be TRBD2 (5 bases). The CDR3 runs 13 residues. V was shortened by 4 bases and J by 5 bases, with 12 bases between the two germline ends. Germline V gene sequence: CDR1 SGHNT, CDR2 YYREEE (reference sequence). In DNA, the CDR3 is TGTGCCAGCAGCCGGGGTCTGGGGGAGACCCAGTACTTC. The encoded protein is CASSRGLGETQYF.

The chain uses TRBV5-4 and TRBJ2-3, with D tentatively TRBD1 or TRBD2 (5 bases each). With 4 bases removed from V and 6 bases from J, the gap between germline ends came to 12 bases. The germline gives CDR1 SGHNT, CDR2 YYREEE (reference sequence). This CDR3 region has 13 residues. The CDR3 region is CASSPNWGDTQYF. In DNA form, the CDR3 reads TGTGCCAGCAGCCCCAACTGGGGGGATACGCAGTATTTT.

This sequence joins TRBV6-5 and TRBJ1-4; maybe TRBD1 (5 bases). The V gene lost 2 bases and the J gene lost 8 bases, with 15 bases spanning the gap. In germline, CDR1 is MNHEY, CDR2 SVGAGI. CDR3 length: 15 amino acids. The CDR3 coding sequence is TGTGCCAGCAGTTACACGGCAGGGAGAGGCGAAAAACTGTTTTTT. Residues: CASSYTAGRGEKLFF.

This chain links TRBV7-9 with TRBJ1-1; 8 bases line up with TRBD1. The ends lost 4 bases at V and 5 bases at J; junction bases unmatched: 6. CDR3 length equals 14 residues. The germline CDR1 and CDR2 sequences are SEHNR and FQNEAQ (reference sequence). CDR3 DNA: TGTGCCAGCAGCTCGGACAGGGAGAGGACTGAAGCTTTCTTT. Its translation: CASSSDRERTEAFF.

This chain connects TRBV4-1 to TRBJ2-7; 10 positions agree with TRBD2. The CDR3 runs 15 residues. With 4 bases clipped from V and 2 bases from J, the junction kept 5 bases outside the gene matches. Per germline, CDR1 MGHRA and CDR2 YSYEKL. CDR3 sequence: CASSRTSGATYEQYF. The DNA of the CDR3 is TGCGCCAGCAGCCGTACTAGCGGGGCCACCTACGAGCAGTACTTC.

The V and J genes are TRBV5-4 and TRBJ2-7; tentatively, D is TRBD2 (6 bases). The ends were cut back, 4 bases at V and 0 bases at J, with 14 bases in the middle. This CDR3 spans 15 amino acids. Germline CDR1 SGHNT, CDR2 YYREEE (reference sequence). CDR3 DNA: TGTGCCAGCAGCCAGGGACTCACCCTCTCCTACGAGCAGTACTTC. This sequence encodes CASSQGLTLSYEQYF.

The chain employs TRBV4-2 and TRBJ2-5; TRBD2 matches 16 bases. This CDR3 has 16 residues. Germline lookup yields CDR1 LGHNA and CDR2 YNFKEQ. With 3 bases clipped from V and 2 bases from J, the junction kept 0 bases outside the gene matches. As DNA, the CDR3 is TGTGCCAGCAGCCAGGGACTAGCGGGGGGGCAAGAGACCCAGTACTTC. Amino acid sequence: CASSQGLAGGQETQYF.

The gene calls are TRBV11-2 and TRBJ2-2; 9 bases align to TRBD1. Germline assignment: CDR1 SGHAT and CDR2 FQNNGV. V lost 1 base to trimming and J lost 2 bases; unmatched junction nucleotides: 5. This CDR3 is 17 amino acids long. This CDR3 is CASSLGRTGANTGELFF. DNA of the CDR3: TGTGCCAGCAGCTTAGGAAGGACAGGGGCTAACACCGGGGAGCTGTTTTTT.

The rearrangement joins TRBV2 to TRBJ1-5; tentatively, D is TRBD1 (6 bases). With 3 bases removed from V and 0 bases from J, the gap between germline ends came to 18 bases. The CDR3 runs 18 residues. Germline V gene data show CDR1 as SNHLY and CDR2 as FYNNEI. The chain's CDR3 is CASSDGPRQEYSNQPQHF. The CDR3 bases are TGTGCCAGCAGTGACGGGCCACGACAGGAATATAGCAATCAGCCCCAGCATTTT. Full variable domain (rest looked up from reference TRBV2 and TRBJ1-5): EPEVTQTPSHQVTQMGQEVILRCVPISNHLYFYWYRQILGQKVEFLVSFYNNEISEKSEIFDDQFSVERPDGSNFTLKIRSTKLEDSAMYFCASSDGPRQEYSNQPQHFGDGTRLSIL.

This sequence joins TRBV28 and TRBJ1-2; D is uncertain. The CDR3 consists of 11 residues. Trimming pared 3 bases from V and 8 bases from J, leaving 7 bases between. Germline CDR1 is MDHEN and CDR2 is SYDVKM. This chain's CDR3 is CASSLEGGYTF. The CDR3 bases are TGTGCCAGCAGTTTGGAGGGCGGCTACACCTTC.

CDR3 amino acids: CASSPQGVPARGSPLHF. The CDR3 DNA follows: TGTGCCAGCAGCCCCCAGGGAGTTCCGGCTCGAGGGTCACCCCTCCACTTT. The rearrangement uses TRBV9 and TRBJ1-6, with D perhaps TRBD1 (5 bases). Germline lookup yields CDR1 SGDLS and CDR2 YYNGEE. The CDR3 runs 17 residues. V lost 4 bases and J 10 bases, leaving 24 bases between the germline ends.

The CDR3 DNA reads as TGTGCCAGCAGCTTCAGGGGAGGCTCTGGAAACACCATATATTTT. Translation gives CASSFRGGSGNTIYF. V gene TRBV7-8 combines with J gene TRBJ1-3, with TRBD1 as a possible D gene (6 bases). Germline CDR1 is SGHVS and CDR2 is FQNEAQ. This CDR3 has 15 amino acids. With 3 bases removed from V and 0 bases from J, the gap between germline ends came to 9 bases.

The J gene is TRBJ1-1, the V gene TRBV18; D gene uncertain. Germline CDR1 is KGHSH and CDR2 is LQKENI. The CDR3 has 15 amino acids. Trimming left V 0 bases short and J 1 base short, with 9 bases between. CDR3 sequence: CASSPPLGRNTEAFF. The CDR3 region has the DNA TGTGCCAGCTCACCACCGCTAGGCAGGAACACTGAAGCTTTCTTT.

The chain has TRBV6-5 and TRBJ1-2; possible D gene TRBD1, 5 bases. Trimming stripped 6 bases from V and 5 bases from J, with 13 bases between. CDR1 is MNHEY, CDR2 SVGAGI, per germline. This CDR3 comprises 13 residues. This CDR3 reads CASRRGEQYGYTF. The CDR3 coding sequence is TGTGCCAGCAGAAGGGGCGAACAGTATGGCTACACCTTC.

The chain has TRBV7-3 and TRBJ2-5; D could derive from TRBD1 or TRBD2 (5 bases each). The CDR3 contains 14 residues. V gave up 5 bases and J gave up 1 base, with 11 bases separating them. CDR1 SGHTA and CDR2 FQGTGA come from the germline V gene. CDR3 nucleotides: TGTGCCAGCAGCCAAAGTGGGGGCCAAGAGACCCAGTACTTC. This translates into CASSQSGGQETQYF.

V gene TRBV2 combines with J gene TRBJ1-2; 9 nucleotides agree with TRBD1. Germline lookup yields CDR1 SNHLY and CDR2 FYNNEI. The CDR3 contains 15 residues. V lost 5 bases to trimming and J lost 6 bases; unmatched junction nucleotides: 10. The CDR3 DNA sequence: TGTGCCAGCAGTCCTGGACAGGGGATCGGGGATGGCTACACCTTC. Protein product: CASSPGQGIGDGYTF.

The genes are TRBV7-9 and TRBJ1-5, with TRBD1 identical over 9 bases. CDR3 length equals 14 residues. Germline V CDR1 and CDR2: SEHNR, FQNEAQ (reference sequence). V was pared by 5 bases and J by 5 bases, with 4 bases of the junction left unmatched. The CDR3 protein is CASSIQGADQPQHF. The DNA for the CDR3 is TGTGCCAGCAGCATACAGGGGGCTGATCAGCCCCAGCATTTT.

This clone was recorded once. The chain recombines TRBV9 with TRBJ2-3; 7 positions agree with TRBD2. CDR3 length: 16 residues. Trimming at V came to 4 bases and at J to 4 bases, leaving 12 bases not matched to a gene. Germline CDR1 SGDLS, CDR2 YYNGEE. CDR3 sequence (DNA): TGTGCCAGCAGCCCTTTCGGCGCGGGAGCCCCAGATACGCAGTATTTT. Translation gives CASSPFGAGAPDTQYF.

This chain links TRBV3-1 (or the pseudogene TRBV3-2) with TRBJ2-4; D remains unclear. CDR1 is LGHDT, CDR2 YNNKEL, per germline (reference sequence). The CDR3 is 14 residues long. The germline V and J ends were trimmed by 0 bases and 8 bases, with 11 bases remaining between them. The CDR3 loop reads CASSQDLSGDIQYF. In DNA, the CDR3 is TGTGCCAGCAGCCAAGACCTTTCTGGGGACATTCAGTACTTC.